Shown below are 31 T cell receptor beta chains from a single sample sequenced in a study of T cell responses to AZD1222 COVID-19 vaccine. Clones were read by immunoSEQ multiplex PCR, and TCRdb kept only the in-frame ones, dropping some. The table shows approximately 150,000 clones, with about 89% occurring only once. Sample: peripheral blood, taken 28 days after the second AZD1222 dose. These receptors came from an adult who received the AZD1222 COVID-19 vaccine.

The chain joins TRBV12-3 or TRBV12-4 to TRBJ1-2; a possible D gene is TRBD1 (5 bases). V was cut by 7 bases and J by 8 bases, with 17 bases left in between. This CDR3 has 13 residues. The CDR3 region is CASTPQVGVGYTF. The CDR3 coding sequence is TGTGCCAGCACTCCTCAAGTGGGGGTCGGCTACACCTTC.

J is TRBJ2-1 and V is TRBV7-2; maybe TRBD2 (5 bases). The CDR3 covers 16 residues. V was pared by 2 bases and J by 7 bases, with 18 bases between. Per the germline V gene, CDR1 is SGHTA and CDR2 is FQGNSA. CDR3 loop: CASSLQRSGVGNEQFF. Here the CDR3 DNA reads TGTGCCAGCAGCTTACAGCGGAGCGGTGTTGGAAATGAGCAGTTCTTC. The whole variable domain, remainder taken from reference TRBV7-2 and TRBJ2-1, is GAGVSQSPSNKVTEKGKDVELRCDPISGHTALYWYRQSLGQGLEFLIYFQGNSAPDKSGLPSDRFSAERTGGSVSTLTIQRTQQEDSAVYLCASSLQRSGVGNEQFFGPGTRLTVL.

The chain uses TRBV12-3 or TRBV12-4 and TRBJ1-5; D is unresolved. This CDR3 is 12 amino acids long. The V end was cut by 7 bases, the J end by 0 bases, with 4 bases between. CDR3 sequence reads: CASTYSNQPQHF. DNA for the CDR3: TGTGCCAGCACCTATAGCAATCAGCCCCAGCATTTT.

The chain is built from TRBV11-2 and TRBJ1-3; weak D call: TRBD1 (5 bases). The ends were cut back, 2 bases at V and 2 bases at J, with 10 bases in the middle. The CDR3 has 15 amino acids. The V gene's germline CDR1 is SGHAT and CDR2 FQNNGV. The CDR3 DNA follows: TGTGCCAGCAGCTTACGGGGGATTCCTGGAAACACCATATATTTT. It codes for CASSLRGIPGNTIYF.

The V call is TRBV27, the J call TRBJ2-1; 10 bases are a match to TRBD2. The CDR3 covers 18 residues. The ends lost 5 bases at V and 2 bases at J; junction bases unmatched: 12. CDR1 is MNHEY and CDR2 is SMNVEV in the germline V gene (reference sequence). In nucleotides, the CDR3 is TGTGCCAGCAGTCCAGGGACTAGCGCAACTCGTACCTACAATGAGCAGTTCTTC. Protein product: CASSPGTSATRTYNEQFF.

The V call is TRBV4-1, the J call TRBJ1-6; D might be TRBD1 (6 bases). V dropped 0 bases and J dropped 9 bases, with 15 bases sitting between them. Germline lookup yields CDR1 MGHRA and CDR2 YSYEKL. This CDR3 region has 16 residues. CDR3 in DNA: TGCGCCAGCAGCCAAGAGATGAGACAGGTTCTTTCACCCCTCCACTTT. It translates to CASSQEMRQVLSPLHF.

This clone came up once. The V gene is TRBV9, the J gene TRBJ1-2; TRBD1 might be the D (6 bases). Trimming shortened V by 7 bases and J by 4 bases, and 11 bases separated the two germline ends. The germline gives CDR1 SGDLS, CDR2 YYNGEE. The CDR3 contains 12 residues. The CDR3 region is CASARQAYGYTF. The CDR3 DNA follows: TGTGCCAGCGCTCGACAGGCCTATGGCTACACCTTC.

This clone was seen only once. This chain links TRBV27 with TRBJ2-2; 9 positions agree with TRBD1. The CDR3 extends over 16 amino acids. Germline V lookup: CDR1 MNHEY, CDR2 SMNVEV (reference sequence). After removal of 2 bases from V and 3 bases from J, the junction contained 4 bases not matched to a gene. The CDR3 nucleotides read TGTGCCAGCAGTTTAACGGGACAGGGCTACACCGGGGAGCTGTTTTTT. This codes for CASSLTGQGYTGELFF.

DNA for the CDR3: TGTGCTAGTGGCTCCGCGACAGTTAACACTGAAGCTTTCTTT. Protein product: CASGSATVNTEAFF. The rearrangement uses TRBV12-5 and TRBJ1-1; possibly TRBD1 for D (5 bases). Trimming pared 6 bases from V and 2 bases from J, leaving 13 bases between. Germline-derived CDR1 and CDR2 are LGHNT and FRNRAP. The CDR3 consists of 14 residues. Full variable domain (remainder filled in from reference TRBV12-5 and TRBJ1-1): DARVTQTPRHKVTEMGQEVTMRCQPILGHNTVFWYRQTMMQGLELLAYFRNRAPLDDSGMPKDRFSAEMPDATLATLKIQPSEPRDSAVYFCASGSATVNTEAFFGQGTRLTVV.

This chain uses TRBV27 with TRBJ2-7, with D possibly TRBD1 on 5 matching bases. V was clipped by 6 bases and J by 7 bases, with 13 bases between them. CDR1 MNHEY and CDR2 SMNVEV come from the germline V gene (reference sequence). CDR3 size: 12 residues. The CDR3 DNA follows: TGTGCCAGCAGCCATAAAAGGGGTGAGCAGTACTTC. It translates to CASSHKRGEQYF.

CDR3 sequence: CASSQEPLPGGGDTQYF. The CDR3 bases are TGCGCCAGCAGCCAAGAGCCCCTCCCGGGGGGAGGAGATACGCAGTATTTT. The V call is TRBV4-1, the J call TRBJ2-3, with 7 nucleotides matching TRBD2. CDR1 MGHRA and CDR2 YSYEKL come from the germline V gene. The trim removed 0 bases at V and 5 bases at J, leaving 11 bases unmatched. The CDR3 contains 17 residues.

The chain combines TRBV24-1 with TRBJ2-3; D tentatively reads TRBD1 or TRBD2 (5 bases each). Germline CDR1 and CDR2: KGHDR and SFDVKD. With 4 bases removed from V and 5 bases from J, the gap between germline ends came to 21 bases. The CDR3 is 17 residues long. This CDR3 is CATSEVDTDSGGDTQYF. CDR3 nucleotides: TGTGCCACCAGTGAGGTGGACACGGACTCAGGAGGAGATACGCAGTATTTT.

This clone was recorded once. V usage is TRBV5-1 and J usage is TRBJ2-5; 12 nucleotides match TRBD2. Germline-derived CDR1 and CDR2 are SGHRS and YFSETQ. This CDR3 spans 16 amino acids. V shed 0 bases and J 5 bases; nucleotides not matched to a gene: 5. The CDR3 is CASSLASGRAQETQYF. CDR3 in DNA: TGCGCCAGCAGCTTGGCTAGCGGGAGGGCCCAGGAGACCCAGTACTTC.

In this sample, this clone turned up a few times. The V call is TRBV4-2, the J call TRBJ2-2, with 7 bases aligning to TRBD2. The germline gives CDR1 LGHNA, CDR2 YNFKEQ. This CDR3 is 21 amino acids long. After removal of 1 base from V and 0 bases from J, the junction contained 17 bases not matched to a gene. CDR3 nucleotides: TGTGCCAGCAGCCAAGGCCTTGGGGGGGTAACTTTAGCGACGAACACCGGGGAGCTGTTTTTT. Translation: CASSQGLGGVTLATNTGELFF.

This sequence joins TRBV25-1 and TRBJ2-7; weak D call: TRBD2 (6 bases). V was trimmed by 7 bases and J by 3 bases, leaving 10 bases between them. This CDR3 is 12 amino acids long. CDR1 MGHDK and CDR2 SYGVNS come from the germline V gene. The chain's CDR3 is CASIGGSYEQYF. The DNA of the CDR3 is TGTGCCAGCATTGGGGGGAGCTACGAGCAGTACTTC.

This rearrangement joins TRBV5-1 to TRBJ2-5; 11 bases line up with TRBD2. The CDR3 consists of 18 residues. Germline V gene sequence: CDR1 SGHRS, CDR2 YFSETQ. Trimming at V came to 0 bases and at J to 3 bases, leaving 10 bases not matched to a gene. CDR3: CASSLVLLVTSGEETQYF. The DNA for the CDR3 is TGCGCCAGCAGCTTGGTATTATTAGTGACTAGCGGGGAAGAGACCCAGTACTTC.

The chain employs TRBV29-1 and TRBJ1-2, with D unresolved. The CDR3 runs to 14 residues. Germline CDR1 is SQVTM and CDR2 is ANQGSEA. V was shortened by 3 bases and J by 5 bases, with 16 bases between the two germline ends. CDR3: CSVDFPERDYGYTF. The CDR3, as DNA: TGCAGCGTTGATTTCCCAGAAAGAGATTATGGCTACACCTTC.

The chain couples TRBV6-9 to TRBJ2-3; 8 bases line up with TRBD1. CDR3 length: 15 amino acids. V lost 8 bases to trimming and J lost 2 bases; unmatched junction nucleotides: 9. Germline CDR1 MNHGY, CDR2 SVAAGI. The DNA for the CDR3 is TGTGCCAGCCACTGGTCGCAGGGGGCCACAGATACGCAGTATTTT. Its translation is CASHWSQGATDTQYF.

The chain links TRBV2 to TRBJ1-4; the D gene is possibly TRBD1 (5 bases). This CDR3 has 13 residues. Trimming removed 3 bases at V and 11 bases at J, with 13 bases between. CDR1 and CDR2 (germline): SNHLY, FYNNEI. The CDR3 sequence: CASSDLRGGKLFF. The CDR3 DNA is TGTGCCAGCAGTGACTTGAGGGGAGGCAAACTGTTTTTT.

CDR3 nucleotide sequence: TGTGCCAGCAGTGAACCAGGGGAGAGTGAAAAACTGTTTTTT. This codes for CASSEPGESEKLFF. The V gene is TRBV25-1, the J gene TRBJ1-4; TRBD1 might be the D (6 bases). The germline V gene encodes CDR1 MGHDK and CDR2 SYGVNS. Trimming removed 2 bases from V and 7 bases from J, with 11 bases in between. CDR3 length: 14 amino acids.

The V and J genes are TRBV5-4 and TRBJ2-5; 10 nucleotides align to TRBD1. V lost 0 bases and J lost 6; bases outside the gene matches: 8. Germline CDR1 and CDR2: SGHNT and YYREEE (reference sequence). CDR3 size: 16 residues. CDR3 sequence: CASSLERTGGRKTQYF. The CDR3 DNA follows: TGTGCCAGCAGCTTGGAACGGACAGGGGGTAGAAAGACCCAGTACTTC.

The chain is built from TRBV2 and TRBJ2-1; D uncertain. Germline CDR1 SNHLY, CDR2 FYNNEI. Trimming left V 6 bases short and J 1 base short, with 4 bases between. The CDR3 runs 12 residues. Written as DNA, the CDR3 is TGTGCCAGCAGGGGTTCCTACAATGAGCAGTTCTTC. Protein sequence: CASRGSYNEQFF.

This clone occurred once. The chain carries TRBV2 and TRBJ2-6, with 8 bases aligning to TRBD2. The germline V gene has CDR1 SNHLY and CDR2 FYNNEI. The CDR3 covers 17 residues. The junction had 6 bases not matched to a gene; V was cut back by 0 bases and J by 5 bases. CDR3 in amino acids: CASSEAGGAVWANVLTF. The CDR3 DNA reads TGTGCCAGCAGTGAAGCCGGGGGGGCCGTCTGGGCCAACGTCCTGACTTTC. The variable domain in full, completed from reference TRBV2 and TRBJ2-6, reads EPEVTQTPSHQVTQMGQEVILRCVPISNHLYFYWYRQILGQKVEFLVSFYNNEISEKSEIFDDQFSVERPDGSNFTLKIRSTKLEDSAMYFCASSEAGGAVWANVLTFGAGSRLTVL.

This clone came up a few times. The chain is built from TRBV2 and TRBJ1-2; TRBD1 might be the D (5 bases). Germline-derived CDR1 and CDR2 are SNHLY and FYNNEI. This CDR3 comprises 12 residues. Deletions cut 8 bases from V and 8 bases from J, with 15 bases between. This CDR3 is CASYRTLGGYTF. The CDR3 DNA reads as TGTGCCAGCTACAGGACTCTCGGCGGCTACACCTTC.

The rearrangement uses TRBV7-2 and TRBJ2-1; perhaps TRBD2 as D (7 bases). The length of the CDR3 is 15 residues. Germline lookup yields CDR1 SGHTA and CDR2 FQGNSA. V gave up 5 bases and J gave up 2 bases, with 13 bases separating them. CDR3 region: CASSPRGGAYNEQFF. The DNA of the CDR3 is TGTGCCAGCAGCCCCAGAGGGGGGGCCTACAATGAGCAGTTCTTC. Full variable domain (outside the CDR3, taken from reference TRBV7-2 and TRBJ2-1): GAGVSQSPSNKVTEKGKDVELRCDPISGHTALYWYRQSLGQGLEFLIYFQGNSAPDKSGLPSDRFSAERTGGSVSTLTIQRTQQEDSAVYLCASSPRGGAYNEQFFGPGTRLTVL.

This sequence joins TRBV3-1 (or the pseudogene TRBV3-2) and TRBJ1-5; possibly TRBD1 for D (6 bases). Trimming cost V 2 bases and J 3 bases, with 8 bases left between them. CDR3 length: 14 residues. Germline V gene sequence: CDR1 LGHDT, CDR2 YNNKEL (reference sequence). The CDR3 spells CASSQSGDNQPQHF. As DNA, the CDR3 is TGTGCCAGCAGCCAATCAGGGGACAATCAGCCCCAGCATTTT.

The chain combines TRBV18 with TRBJ1-1; no definite D call. CDR3 length: 14 amino acids. Looked up from germline, CDR1 is KGHSH and CDR2 is LQKENI. Trimming took 0 bases from V and 1 from J, leaving 6 bases between them. The CDR3 region is CASSPPGRNTEAFF. In DNA, the CDR3 is TGTGCCAGCTCACCACCGGGGAGGAACACTGAAGCTTTCTTT.

This chain connects TRBV7-8 to TRBJ2-3; D is uncertain. The CDR3 is 12 residues long. The germline CDR1 and CDR2 sequences are SGHVS and FQNEAQ. V was clipped by 8 bases and J by 2 bases, with 8 bases between them. CDR3 DNA: TGTGCCAGCCGCGGAGACACAGATACGCAGTATTTT. It encodes CASRGDTDTQYF.

The chain links TRBV7-9 to TRBJ1-1; D might be TRBD1 (6 bases). Germline V gene sequence: CDR1 SEHNR, CDR2 FQNEAQ (reference sequence). V lost 1 base, J lost 1 base, and 13 bases lay in between. The CDR3 covers 16 residues. CDR3 in DNA: TGTGCCAGCAGCTTAGTTCGGGGGCGGGAGAACACTGAAGCTTTCTTT. This translates into CASSLVRGRENTEAFF.

This clone was recorded at least ten times. This CDR3 reads CASSYEVSGNTIYF. DNA for the CDR3: TGTGCCAGCAGTTACGAGGTCTCTGGAAACACCATATATTTT. This chain joins TRBV6-6 and TRBJ1-3; no firm D call. CDR3 length: 14 amino acids. Germline lookup yields CDR1 MNHNY and CDR2 SVGAGI (reference sequence). Trimming pared 2 bases from V and 0 bases from J, leaving 5 bases between.

The chain carries TRBV6-4 and TRBJ2-1, with D unclear. CDR3 length equals 14 residues. In germline, CDR1 is MRHNA, CDR2 SNTAGT. Trimming pared 0 bases from V and 8 bases from J, leaving 11 bases between. CDR3 sequence: CASSDSTASHEQFF. The DNA for the CDR3 is TGTGCCAGCAGTGACTCGACCGCGTCCCATGAGCAGTTCTTC.